These 8 T cell receptor beta chains were all obtained from the same sample, sequenced in a study of T cell responses to AZD1222 COVID-19 vaccine. The protocol was immunoSEQ multiplex PCR, while the TCRdb copy is restricted to in-frame clones and leaves out a portion. Of 120,000 to 150,000 clones in the sample, 82% were seen once. The sample was peripheral blood, taken on day 0 of MenACWY control vaccination. These receptors came from an adult in good health.

V gene TRBV9 combines with J gene TRBJ1-6; D is ambiguous. There are 17 residues in the CDR3. Trimming stripped 0 bases from V and 0 bases from J, with 10 bases between. Germline CDR1 is SGDLS and CDR2 is YYNGEE. For the CDR3, the DNA is TGTGCCAGCAGCGTAGCGGGCCTTAGCTCCTATAATTCACCCCTCCACTTT. As protein: CASSVAGLSSYNSPLHF.

There are a few counts of this clone. The CDR3 DNA follows: TGTGCCAGCACCCAACCGGGACAGGGTATCTATAATGAGCAGTTCTTC. This translates into CASTQPGQGIYNEQFF. The chain carries TRBV7-9 and TRBJ2-1; 9 bases line up with TRBD1. The CDR3 sequence is 16 residues long. Looked up from germline, CDR1 is SEHNR and CDR2 is FQNEAQ (reference sequence). V lost 7 bases and J lost 7; bases outside the gene matches: 14.

The rearrangement joins TRBV2 to TRBJ2-2; no clear D. Germline CDR1 SNHLY, CDR2 FYNNEI. Trimming left V 7 bases short and J 6 bases short, with 15 bases between. CDR3 length: 14 amino acids. The CDR3 reads CASTDNLQAGELFF. The CDR3 region has the DNA TGTGCCAGCACCGACAATCTCCAGGCCGGGGAGCTGTTTTTT.

The rearrangement links TRBV9 to TRBJ1-2, with D tentatively TRBD1 (5 bases). The V end lost 2 bases, the J end lost 6 bases, and 17 bases lay between the germline ends. Germline V CDR1 and CDR2: SGDLS, YYNGEE. The CDR3 sequence is 15 residues long. The CDR3 spells CASSVSPGLGDGYTF. CDR3 nucleotide sequence: TGTGCCAGCAGCGTGAGTCCGGGACTCGGGGATGGCTACACCTTC.

This sequence joins TRBV4-2 and TRBJ1-6, with a tentative D call TRBD1 (6 bases). CDR1 is LGHNA and CDR2 is YNFKEQ in the germline V gene. This CDR3 spans 14 amino acids. The V end was cut by 0 bases, the J end by 7 bases, with 7 bases between. The CDR3 protein is CASSQEDRNSPLHF. The DNA of the CDR3 is TGTGCCAGCAGCCAAGAGGACAGAAATTCACCCCTCCACTTT.

The rearrangement joins TRBV30 to TRBJ2-1; D is uncertain. CDR3 length equals 15 residues. V was pared by 2 bases and J by 4 bases, with 15 bases between. CDR1 and CDR2 (germline): GTSNPN, SVGIG (reference sequence). In DNA, the CDR3 is TGTGCCTGGAGTCATTATCGGTCCCGATACAATGAGCAGTTCTTC. This codes for CAWSHYRSRYNEQFF.

V is TRBV6-1 and J is TRBJ1-2; tentative D call: TRBD1 (6 bases). CDR1 is MNHNS and CDR2 is SASEGT in the germline V gene. Trimming took 0 bases from V and 8 from J, leaving 10 bases between them. The CDR3 covers 13 residues. The CDR3 nucleotides read TGTGCCAGCAGTGAAGCCCTCAGGGGAGGCTACACCTTC. This translates into CASSEALRGGYTF.

J is TRBJ2-7 and V is TRBV5-1, with TRBD1 matching over 7 bases. The CDR3 is 13 residues long. Looked up from germline, CDR1 is SGHRS and CDR2 is YFSETQ. With 3 bases clipped from V and 7 bases from J, the junction kept 7 bases outside the gene matches. The CDR3 sequence is CASSYTGAREQYF. The CDR3 DNA is TGCGCCAGCAGCTATACAGGGGCCCGAGAGCAGTACTTC.